The present TCR beta chain was sequenced within a study of radiotherapy plus CTLA-4 blockade in lung cancer. Turning to the study itself: Among patients, roughly 18% showed objective responses, and 31% had disease control.

Sequencing was performed with immunoSEQ multiplex PCR; in TCRdb, only in-frame clones are kept and a portion is missing. The profile shows roughly 73,000 clones, 87% of them singletons. This clone appeared a few times. The specimen was peripheral blood, collected from a patient treated with radiotherapy plus ipilimumab. The origin of this receptor is a human donor with non-small cell lung cancer that progressed on radiotherapy plus ipilimumab.

CDR3 in DNA: TGTGCCAGCAGCTTGGGTTACACCTCTGGAAACACCATATATTTT. Amino acid sequence: CASSLGYTSGNTIYF. V is TRBV5-8 and J is TRBJ1-3; no reliable D call. The CDR3 covers 15 residues. Germline CDR1 is SGHTS and CDR2 is YDEGEE. V was cut by 0 bases and J by 0 bases, with 7 bases left in between.